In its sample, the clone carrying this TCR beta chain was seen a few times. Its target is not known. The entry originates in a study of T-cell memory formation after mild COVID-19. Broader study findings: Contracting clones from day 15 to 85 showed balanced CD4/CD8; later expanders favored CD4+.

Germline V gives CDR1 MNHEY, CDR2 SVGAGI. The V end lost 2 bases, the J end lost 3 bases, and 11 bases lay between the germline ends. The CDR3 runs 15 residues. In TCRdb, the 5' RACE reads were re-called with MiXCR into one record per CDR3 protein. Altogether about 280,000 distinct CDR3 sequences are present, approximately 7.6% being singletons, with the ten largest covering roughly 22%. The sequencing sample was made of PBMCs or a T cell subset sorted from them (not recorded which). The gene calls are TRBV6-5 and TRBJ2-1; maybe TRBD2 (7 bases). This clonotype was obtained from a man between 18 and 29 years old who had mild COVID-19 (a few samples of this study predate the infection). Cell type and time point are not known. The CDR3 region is CASSYGGAFYNEQFF. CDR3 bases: TGTGCCAGCAGTTACGGGGGGGCCTTCTACAATGAGCAGTTCTTC.